These 3 T cell receptor beta chains came from one sample sequenced in a study of blood T cells in healthy people across ages. Through a sample-barcoded 5' primer and a J-beta primer mix, a second PCR was run for about 6 to 12 cycles. Each CDR3 protein gets one entry after TCRdb re-called the 5' RACE reads with MiXCR. Of roughly 1.9 million distinct CDR3 sequences listed, more than 35% are singletons. Input material: blood. All receptors come from a human donor in good health.

The genes are TRBV6-2 or TRBV6-3 and TRBJ2-5; 9 bases match TRBD1. V gave up 6 bases and J gave up 5 bases; unmatched junction bases: 10. Germline values: CDR1 MNHEY, CDR2 SVGEGT. This CDR3 region has 15 residues. The CDR3 spells CASSLRGQGQETQYF. DNA of the CDR3: TGTGCCAGCAGCCTCCGGGGACAGGGCCAGGAGACCCAGTACTTC.

This clonotype was seen a handful of times. The chain carries TRBV6-4 and TRBJ2-1, with D perhaps matching TRBD2 (6 bases). CDR1 and CDR2 (germline): MRHNA, SNTAGT. The V end was cut by 5 bases, the J end by 6 bases, with 20 bases between. The CDR3 spans 16 residues. CDR3 sequence (DNA): TGTGCCAGCAGTCCAACGGGGGTTCTGGCATTCAATGAGCAGTTCTTC. Its translation is CASSPTGVLAFNEQFF.

This chain connects TRBV5-1 to TRBJ2-1; TRBD2 matches 8 bases. The CDR3 totals 13 residues. With V trimmed by 6 bases and J by 7 bases, 6 bases remained unmatched. In germline, CDR1 is SGHRS, CDR2 YFSETQ. For the CDR3, the DNA is TGCGCCAGCAAAAGCGGGGGTAGGAATGAGCAGTTCTTC. This encodes CASKSGGRNEQFF.